Shown below are 30 T cell receptor beta chains from a single sample sequenced in a study of OX40 agonist ivuxolimab in advanced cancers. Clones were read by immunoSEQ multiplex PCR, and TCRdb kept only the in-frame ones, dropping some. Of around 70,000 clones in the sample, 70% to 90% were seen once. The sequences come from CD4+ or CD8+ T cells sorted from blood, collected in a trial of the OX40 agonist ivuxolimab. These receptors were taken from an adult with an advanced solid tumor such as melanoma, head and neck, liver or kidney cancer.

The V gene is TRBV29-1, the J gene TRBJ2-2; perhaps TRBD1 as D (6 bases). There are 13 residues in the CDR3. Trimming took 3 bases from V and 2 from J, leaving 7 bases between them. Germline V gene data show CDR1 as SQVTM and CDR2 as ANQGSEA. This CDR3 reads CSVDRGNTGELFF. The CDR3 bases are TGCAGCGTTGACAGGGGAAACACCGGGGAGCTGTTTTTT.

The V call is TRBV29-1, the J call TRBJ2-2, with D unclear. The CDR3 runs 13 residues. Looked up from germline, CDR1 is SQVTM and CDR2 is ANQGSEA. Trimming removed 6 bases at V and 1 base at J, with 9 bases between. The CDR3 DNA reads as TGCAGCGTCAAGGACGGGAACACCGGGGAGCTGTTTTTT. Encoded protein: CSVKDGNTGELFF.

The genes are TRBV28 and TRBJ1-5; 9 bases are a match to TRBD1. CDR3 size: 17 residues. The junction had 7 bases not matched to a gene; V was cut back by 3 bases and J by 1 base. From germline, CDR1 is MDHEN and CDR2 SYDVKM. As DNA, the CDR3 is TGTGCCAGCAGTTTGGTCGGACAGGGGTTAAGCAATCAGCCCCAGCATTTT. Translated: CASSLVGQGLSNQPQHF.

The rearrangement joins TRBV11-1 to TRBJ2-2, with D possibly being TRBD1 (6 bases). Deletions cut 5 bases from V and 1 base from J, with 11 bases between. The CDR3 extends over 15 amino acids. CDR1 is SGHAT and CDR2 is FQDESV in the germline V gene (reference sequence). The CDR3 DNA follows: TGTGCCAGCAGCCCCAGGGGACAGAACACCGGGGAGCTGTTTTTT. The encoded protein is CASSPRGQNTGELFF.

This clone appeared once. The rearrangement links TRBV5-4 to TRBJ2-2; D not resolved. The V end lost 4 bases, the J end lost 2 bases, and 6 bases lay between the germline ends. This CDR3 contains 13 residues. Germline V gives CDR1 SGHNT, CDR2 YYREEE (reference sequence). In nucleotides, the CDR3 is TGTGCCAGCAGCCATACTAACACCGGGGAGCTGTTTTTT. It yields the protein CASSHTNTGELFF.

This clone was detected a few times. V usage is TRBV28 and J usage is TRBJ1-2; D remains ambiguous. Trimming stripped 6 bases from V and 3 bases from J, with 14 bases between. The CDR3 length is 14 residues. CDR1 and CDR2 from the germline V gene are MDHEN and SYDVKM. The chain's CDR3 is CASSEEGWDYGYTF. As DNA, the CDR3 is TGTGCCAGCAGCGAAGAAGGCTGGGACTATGGCTACACCTTC.

This chain connects TRBV2 to TRBJ2-3; 8 nucleotides agree with TRBD1. CDR3 length: 15 residues. Germline trimming cut 5 bases from V and 0 bases from J; bases unmatched to any gene: 4. Germline V gives CDR1 SNHLY, CDR2 FYNNEI. CDR3 sequence: CASSTGTGSTDTQYF. The CDR3 nucleotides read TGTGCCAGCAGTACCGGGACAGGAAGCACAGATACGCAGTATTTT.

The chain couples TRBV7-2 to TRBJ2-3; 14 bases fit TRBD2. V trimming: 5 bases; J trimming: 5 bases; junction bases outside the gene matches: 3. The length of the CDR3 is 15 residues. Germline CDR1 is SGHTA and CDR2 is FQGNSA. The CDR3: CASSLGTSGRDTQYF. The CDR3, as DNA: TGTGCCAGCAGCCTTGGGACTAGCGGGAGAGATACGCAGTATTTT.

The chain combines TRBV28 with TRBJ1-5, with D unclear. The CDR3 loop spans 16 amino acids. V dropped 2 bases and J dropped 0 bases, with 11 bases sitting between them. Germline V lookup: CDR1 MDHEN, CDR2 SYDVKM. CDR3 DNA sequence: TGTGCCAGCAGTTTAAGGCGCAGTTATAGCAATCAGCCCCAGCATTTT. Protein sequence: CASSLRRSYSNQPQHF.

The J gene is TRBJ2-5, the V gene TRBV20-1; 8 nucleotides match TRBD2. The J segment lost 5 bases and the V segment lost 4 bases, leaving 0 bases of the junction unmatched. CDR1 is DFQATT and CDR2 is SNEGSKA in the germline V gene (reference sequence). The CDR3 extends over 11 amino acids. Here the CDR3 DNA reads TGCAGTGCTACTAGCGGGGAGACCCAGTACTTC. It specifies CSATSGETQYF.

This clone was observed a few times. The CDR3 loop is CASSFQGQGAGSEQYF. The CDR3 DNA follows: TGTGCCAGCAGCTTCCAAGGACAGGGTGCCGGGTCCGAGCAGTACTTC. The rearrangement links TRBV11-2 to TRBJ2-7, with 8 bases that match TRBD1. V lost 3 bases and J lost 6; bases outside the gene matches: 13. The CDR3 covers 16 residues. Germline V gives CDR1 SGHAT, CDR2 FQNNGV.

The chain has TRBV7-2 and TRBJ1-6; D unclear. Per germline, CDR1 SGHTA and CDR2 FQGNSA. V dropped 1 base and J dropped 6 bases, with 13 bases sitting between them. The CDR3 loop spans 16 amino acids. Here the CDR3 DNA reads TGTGCCAGCAGCTTAGGGCCCAGAACTGGTAATTCACCCCTCCACTTT. It yields the protein CASSLGPRTGNSPLHF.

The chain joins TRBV5-1 to TRBJ2-2, with D uncertain. Trimming left V 4 bases short and J 5 bases short, with 15 bases between. The CDR3 covers 15 residues. Germline V CDR1 and CDR2: SGHRS, YFSETQ. The CDR3 bases are TGCGCCAGCAGCCCGGATGTTCCTAGGACCGGGGAGCTGTTTTTT. This gives the protein CASSPDVPRTGELFF.

V usage is TRBV28 and J usage is TRBJ2-7; maybe TRBD1 (5 bases). Looked up from germline, CDR1 is MDHEN and CDR2 is SYDVKM. CDR3 length equals 13 residues. The ends were cut back, 5 bases at V and 6 bases at J, with 14 bases in the middle. The CDR3 here is CASSDRQRGEQYV. The CDR3 region has the DNA TGTGCCAGCAGTGACCGACAGCGTGGCGAGCAGTACGTC.

V usage is TRBV6-5 and J usage is TRBJ1-1; D gene uncertain. Germline loops: CDR1 MNHEY, CDR2 SVGAGI. The CDR3 consists of 13 residues. Trimming removed 8 bases from V and 1 base from J, with 11 bases in between. The CDR3 protein is CASGFLRNTEAFF. The DNA for the CDR3 is TGTGCCAGCGGCTTCCTGAGGAACACTGAAGCTTTCTTT.

This chain joins TRBV6-5 and TRBJ1-6, with D perhaps matching TRBD1 (5 bases). The germline CDR1 and CDR2 sequences are MNHEY and SVGAGI. There are 14 residues in the CDR3. V was cut by 6 bases and J by 9 bases, with 15 bases left in between. The CDR3: CASRESGGGSPLHF. The CDR3 DNA sequence: TGTGCCAGCAGGGAGTCAGGCGGGGGTTCACCCCTCCACTTT.

V is TRBV15 and J is TRBJ2-1; TRBD2 aligns across 8 bases. V lost 1 base to trimming and J lost 1 base; unmatched junction nucleotides: 3. CDR1 is LNHNV and CDR2 is YYDKDF in the germline V gene (reference sequence). The CDR3 totals 16 residues. The CDR3 loop is CATSRVAGRSYNEQFF. The DNA for the CDR3 is TGTGCCACCAGCAGAGTAGCGGGGAGGTCCTACAATGAGCAGTTCTTC.

V and J are TRBV2 and TRBJ1-5; D is unresolved. Germline CDR1 reads SNHLY; CDR2 reads FYNNEI. Trimming pared 4 bases from V and 7 bases from J, leaving 17 bases between. The CDR3 is 15 amino acids. The CDR3 protein is CASSVWLGSSQPQHF. For the CDR3, the DNA is TGTGCCAGCAGTGTTTGGCTCGGTAGTTCCCAGCCCCAGCATTTT.

The chain joins TRBV28 to TRBJ1-5; D is unresolved. The germline V gene has CDR1 MDHEN and CDR2 SYDVKM. The CDR3 contains 13 residues. Trimming shortened V by 3 bases and J by 7 bases, and 10 bases separated the two germline ends. This CDR3 is CASSLGWVQPQHF. In nucleotides, the CDR3 is TGTGCCAGCAGTTTGGGGTGGGTGCAGCCCCAGCATTTT.

The J gene is TRBJ2-7, the V gene TRBV27; a possible D gene is TRBD1 (6 bases). CDR1 is MNHEY and CDR2 is SMNVEV in the germline V gene (reference sequence). The CDR3 loop spans 14 amino acids. V was cut by 3 bases and J by 4 bases, with 13 bases left in between. The CDR3 DNA reads TGTGCCAGCAGTTTCCGCAGGGGTTCATACGAGCAGTACGTC. Its protein product is CASSFRRGSYEQYV.

V is TRBV27 and J is TRBJ2-5; D is unclear. Germline V CDR1 and CDR2: MNHEY, SMNVEV (reference sequence). Trimming stripped 5 bases from V and 11 bases from J, with 15 bases between. This CDR3 has 12 residues. CDR3 residues: CASSPPLGSQYF. In nucleotides, the CDR3 is TGTGCCAGCAGTCCACCCCTGGGAAGTCAGTACTTC.

V and J are TRBV28 and TRBJ2-4, with TRBD2 identical over 7 bases. The germline gives CDR1 MDHEN, CDR2 SYDVKM. V lost 7 bases and J lost 7; bases outside the gene matches: 13. CDR3 length: 15 amino acids. The CDR3 bases are TGTGCCAGCACCACCCCCGGGGGGAAGGGTAACATTCAGTACTTC. Amino acid sequence: CASTTPGGKGNIQYF.

The chain recombines TRBV25-1 with TRBJ1-1, with D uncertain. CDR1 MGHDK and CDR2 SYGVNS come from the germline V gene. CDR3 length equals 12 residues. V lost 7 bases, J lost 3 bases, and 9 bases lay in between. CDR3 bases: TGTGCCAGCATCGGGTACGACACTGAAGCTTTCTTT. Amino acids: CASIGYDTEAFF. Full variable domain (missing parts from reference TRBV25-1 and TRBJ1-1): EADIYQTPRYLVIGTGKKITLECSQTMGHDKMYWYQQDPGMELHLIHYSYGVNSTEKGDLSSESTVSRIRTEHFPLTLESARPSHTSQYLCASIGYDTEAFFGQGTRLTVV.

The J gene is TRBJ1-2, the V gene TRBV5-8; D is unresolved. This CDR3 contains 14 residues. Per the germline V gene, CDR1 is SGHTS and CDR2 is YDEGEE. Trimming took 2 bases from V and 0 from J, leaving 8 bases between them. In DNA, the CDR3 is TGTGCCAGCAGCTTAGTGGAAACTAACTATGGCTACACCTTC. Encoded protein: CASSLVETNYGYTF.

The chain employs TRBV2 and TRBJ2-1; TRBD2 aligns across 11 bases. The V segment lost 2 bases and the J segment 5 bases; nucleotides outside the gene matches: 8. The CDR3 has 17 residues. CDR1 and CDR2 from the germline V gene are SNHLY and FYNNEI. The CDR3 spells CASSEFVMTSGDNEQFF. The CDR3 DNA reads TGTGCCAGCAGTGAATTCGTAATGACTAGCGGGGACAATGAGCAGTTCTTC.

The chain uses TRBV10-3 and TRBJ1-6, with D hard to call. The V and J ends lost 2 bases and 8 bases respectively, with 10 bases between them. The germline gives CDR1 ENHRY, CDR2 SYGVKD. The CDR3 runs 14 residues. The CDR3 spells CAISEQYRDSPLHF. CDR3 sequence (DNA): TGTGCCATCAGTGAGCAATACAGAGATTCACCCCTCCACTTT.

The J gene is TRBJ1-2, the V gene TRBV4-2, with D hard to call. The CDR3 extends over 13 amino acids. With 0 bases removed from V and 13 bases from J, the gap between germline ends came to 15 bases. Germline loops: CDR1 LGHNA, CDR2 YNFKEQ. CDR3 protein: CASSQDMGGLSTF. DNA for the CDR3: TGTGCCAGCAGCCAAGATATGGGAGGGTTAAGCACCTTC.

This chain connects TRBV5-1 to TRBJ1-1; D is undetermined. Germline lookup yields CDR1 SGHRS and CDR2 YFSETQ. The CDR3 covers 14 residues. The V end was cut by 0 bases, the J end by 1 base, with 7 bases between. The CDR3 coding sequence is TGCGCCAGCAGCTTGGGGCAGACGAACACTGAAGCTTTCTTT. Residues: CASSLGQTNTEAFF.

The chain joins TRBV5-1 to TRBJ2-3; tentatively, D is TRBD2 (6 bases). This CDR3 has 15 residues. Looked up from germline, CDR1 is SGHRS and CDR2 is YFSETQ. V was shortened by 0 bases and J by 9 bases, with 17 bases between the two germline ends. CDR3 amino acids: CASSLGLRGEDTQYF. The CDR3 region has the DNA TGCGCCAGCAGCTTGGGGTTGAGAGGGGAGGACACGCAGTATTTT.

The rearrangement links TRBV5-4 to TRBJ2-7; 10 bases align to TRBD1. The CDR3 length is 14 residues. The germline gives CDR1 SGHNT, CDR2 YYREEE (reference sequence). V dropped 4 bases and J dropped 6; count of bases not matched to a gene: 7. The CDR3 bases are TGTGCCAGCAGCCTCCGACAGGGGGCTGCCGAGCAGTACTTC. Protein sequence: CASSLRQGAAEQYF.